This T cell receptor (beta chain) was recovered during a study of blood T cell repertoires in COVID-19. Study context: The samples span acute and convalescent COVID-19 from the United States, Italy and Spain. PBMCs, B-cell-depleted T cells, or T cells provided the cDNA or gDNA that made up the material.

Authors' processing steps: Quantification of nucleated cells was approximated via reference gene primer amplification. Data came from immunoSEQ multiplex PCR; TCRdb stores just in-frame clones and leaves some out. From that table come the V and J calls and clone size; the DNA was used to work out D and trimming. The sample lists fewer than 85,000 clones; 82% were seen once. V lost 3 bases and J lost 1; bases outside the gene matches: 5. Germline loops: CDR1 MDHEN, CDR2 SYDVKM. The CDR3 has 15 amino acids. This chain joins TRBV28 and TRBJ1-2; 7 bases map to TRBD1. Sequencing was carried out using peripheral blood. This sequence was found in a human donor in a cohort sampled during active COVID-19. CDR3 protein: CASSFYAGGNYGYTF. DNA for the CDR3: TGTGCCAGCAGTTTTTACGCAGGGGGTAACTATGGCTACACCTTC.